The 20 T cell receptor beta chains presented below share a single source sample, sequenced in a study of monozygotic twins with inflammatory bowel disease. TCRdb reanalyzed the 5' RACE reads and collapses them to one entry per CDR3 protein, without DNA. The sample shows 150,000 to 200,000 distinct CDR3 sequences, and 6% to 9.5% sits with its ten largest clones. The specimen was blood. The receptors originated from a human donor with ulcerative colitis or Crohn's disease, or a healthy co-twin of an affected twin (not recorded which).

The chain has TRBV10-3 and TRBJ1-2; no DNA is available, so the TRBD1 call from TCRdb remains unchecked. This CDR3 comprises 14 residues. The germline V gene has CDR1 ENHRY and CDR2 SYGVKD. CDR3 protein: CAISEDSSNYGYTF.

The CDR3 protein is CSATGGGLYEQYF. The chain is built from TRBV20-1 and TRBJ2-7; TCRdb's D call of TRBD1 is untestable without DNA. This CDR3 has 13 amino acids. The germline V gene has CDR1 DFQATT and CDR2 SNEGSKA (reference sequence).

The V call is TRBV4-3, the J call TRBJ2-7; TCRdb designates TRBD2, a call that cannot be tested without DNA. CDR1 LGHNA and CDR2 YSLEER come from the germline V gene. CDR3 size: 15 residues. The CDR3 sequence: CASSVTSAQRDEQYF.

The chain is built from TRBV12-3 or TRBV12-4 and TRBJ2-3; absent DNA, TCRdb's TRBD1 call cannot be checked. This CDR3 has 14 residues. The CDR3 reads CASRSMGATDTQYF.

V gene TRBV27 combines with J gene TRBJ1-2; TCRdb proposes TRBD1, but this gene call is untestable without DNA. This CDR3 is built from 13 residues. The germline CDR1 and CDR2 sequences are MNHEY and SMNVEV (reference sequence). CDR3 region: CASSLDRVHGYTF.

This chain joins TRBV7-6 and TRBJ2-5; TCRdb's assignment of TRBD2 cannot be checked, as there is no DNA. Germline V gene lookup returns CDR1 SGHVS and CDR2 FNYEAQ. This CDR3 has 13 residues. The chain's CDR3 is CASSLGLEGTQYF.

The genes are TRBV20-1 and TRBJ1-6; the TRBD1 assignment by TCRdb is unverifiable without DNA. The germline gives CDR1 DFQATT, CDR2 SNEGSKA (reference sequence). The CDR3 runs to 16 residues. The CDR3 loop is CSARDPGHRSNSPLHF.

V and J are TRBV5-5 and TRBJ2-5. Germline V lookup: CDR1 SGHKS, CDR2 YYEKEE (reference sequence). This CDR3 is 16 amino acids long. CDR3 region: CASSFYEFTVQETQYF. The variable domain in full, completed from reference TRBV5-5 and TRBJ2-5, reads DAGVTQSPTHLIKTRGQQVTLRCSPISGHKSVSWYQQVLGQGPQFIFQYYEKEERGRGNFPDRFSARQFPNYSSELNVNALLLGDSALYLCASSFYEFTVQETQYFGPGTRLLVL.

The J gene is TRBJ2-7, the V gene TRBV5-1; TCRdb's assignment of TRBD1 cannot be checked, as there is no DNA. Germline-derived CDR1 and CDR2 are SGHRS and YFSETQ. This CDR3 is 16 amino acids long. CDR3 protein: CASSLVWDRGTYEQYF.

V usage is TRBV18 and J usage is TRBJ2-2. CDR3 length: 16 residues. CDR1 and CDR2 (germline): KGHSH, LQKENI. CDR3 loop: CASSPRTSANTGELFF.

This sequence joins TRBV5-3 and TRBJ2-1; there is no DNA to check the TCRdb D call of TRBD2. TRBV5-3 is annotated as an ORF whose role is uncertain. This CDR3 has 17 amino acids. The CDR3 loop is CARSSKPTSRPYNEQFF.

V and J are TRBV9 and TRBJ2-1; the TCRdb call, TRBD1, lacks DNA for checking. CDR1 and CDR2 (germline): SGDLS, YYNGEE. The CDR3 consists of 14 residues. CDR3 amino acids: CASSTLGGDNEQFF. Complete variable domain (other parts from reference TRBV9 and TRBJ2-1): DSGVTQTPKHLITATGQRVTLRCSPRSGDLSVYWYQQSLDQGLQFLIQYYNGEERAKGNILERFSAQQFPDLHSELNLSSLELGDSALYFCASSTLGGDNEQFFGPGTRLTVL.

The rearrangement uses TRBV12-3 or TRBV12-4 and TRBJ1-3; TCRdb lists TRBD1, though no DNA is available to test this call. This CDR3 region has 14 residues. CDR3: CASNRTPVGNTIYF.

The chain couples TRBV7-2 to TRBJ2-7; TCRdb designates TRBD2, a call that cannot be tested without DNA. From germline, CDR1 is SGHTA and CDR2 FQGNSA. This CDR3 has 14 amino acids. The CDR3 is CASSLAAGGSEQYF.

The chain is built from TRBV28 and TRBJ2-1; there is no DNA to check the TCRdb D call of TRBD2. The germline gives CDR1 MDHEN, CDR2 SYDVKM. The CDR3 has 18 residues. CDR3 residues: CASSFPSGKIRRGNEQFF.

This chain links TRBV29-1 with TRBJ2-5; TCRdb reports TRBD1, a call that lacks DNA to check it against. The V gene's germline CDR1 is SQVTM and CDR2 ANQGSEA. This CDR3 is 12 amino acids long. This CDR3 is CSVELGGETQYF.

The gene calls are TRBV2 and TRBJ2-3. CDR3 length: 14 residues. CDR1 and CDR2 from the germline V gene are SNHLY and FYNNEI. The CDR3 loop is CASTTQRIRDTQYF.

The genes are TRBV5-4 and TRBJ1-1; absent DNA, TCRdb's TRBD1 call cannot be checked. Per germline, CDR1 SGHNT and CDR2 YYREEE (reference sequence). This CDR3 is 16 amino acids long. CDR3 protein: CASSPRDRLMGTEAFF. Supplemented by reference TRBV5-4 and TRBJ1-1, the full variable domain reads ETGVTQSPTHLIKTRGQQVTLRCSSQSGHNTVSWYQQALGQGPQFIFQYYREEENGRGNFPPRFSGLQFPNYSSELNVNALELDDSALYLCASSPRDRLMGTEAFFGQGTRLTVV.

CDR3 loop: CSGTNRVTITEAFF. V usage is TRBV20-1 and J usage is TRBJ1-1; checking the TCRdb D call of TRBD1 is not possible without DNA. The CDR3 extends over 14 amino acids. CDR1 DFQATT and CDR2 SNEGSKA come from the germline V gene (reference sequence).

This chain connects TRBV6-6 to TRBJ2-7; the D call of TRBD2 rests on TCRdb alone, since no DNA is present to check it. Per the germline V gene, CDR1 is MNHNY and CDR2 is SVGAGI (reference sequence). This CDR3 is built from 12 residues. CDR3: CASSPEKRGKYF.